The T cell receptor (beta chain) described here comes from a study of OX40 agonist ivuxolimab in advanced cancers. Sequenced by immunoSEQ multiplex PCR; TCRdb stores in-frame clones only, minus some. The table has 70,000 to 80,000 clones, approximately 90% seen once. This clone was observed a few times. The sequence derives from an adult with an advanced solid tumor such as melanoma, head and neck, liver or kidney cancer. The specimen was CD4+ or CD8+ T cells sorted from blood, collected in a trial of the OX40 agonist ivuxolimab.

CDR3 in DNA: TGTGCCAGCAGTTCCGACCCTAACACCGGGGAGCTGTTTTTT. Protein sequence: CASSSDPNTGELFF. The genes are TRBV6-5 and TRBJ2-2; D unresolved. V lost 4 bases to trimming and J lost 2 bases, with 8 bases between them. The CDR3 has 14 residues. The germline V gene encodes CDR1 MNHEY and CDR2 SVGAGI.